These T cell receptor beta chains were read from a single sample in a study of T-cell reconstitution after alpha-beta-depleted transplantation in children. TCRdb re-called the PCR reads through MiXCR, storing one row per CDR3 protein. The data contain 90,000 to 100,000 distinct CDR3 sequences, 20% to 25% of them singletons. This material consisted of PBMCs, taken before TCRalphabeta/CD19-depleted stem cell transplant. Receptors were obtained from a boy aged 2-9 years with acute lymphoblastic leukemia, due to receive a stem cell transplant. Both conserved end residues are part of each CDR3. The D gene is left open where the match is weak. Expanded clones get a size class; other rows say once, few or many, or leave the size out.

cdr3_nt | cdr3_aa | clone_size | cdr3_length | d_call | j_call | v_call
TGCAGTGCTCACATCGGGGGCTCTAGGTACCAAGAGACCCAGTACTTC | CSAHIGGSRYQETQYF | many | 16 | NA | TRBJ2-5 | TRBV20-1
TGCAGTGCTTACCTAGCGGAGGGCGCCTACGAGCAGTACTTC | CSAYLAEGAYEQYF | NA | 14 | TRBD2 | TRBJ2-7 | TRBV20-1
TGCAGTGCTAGAGGGCTCCTAGCGGAGGGGACCGTGTTTATTTACGAGCAGTACTTC | CSARGLLAEGTVFIYEQYF | few | 19 | TRBD2 | TRBJ2-7 | TRBV20-1
TGCGCCAGCAGCCCTTTCGACGCGAACACCGGGGAGCTGTTTTTT | CASSPFDANTGELFF | NA | 15 | NA | TRBJ2-2 | TRBV5-1
TGTGCCAGCAGCTCCCCCCTCGAGACTAACAGGGGCGAGCAGTACTTC | CASSSPLETNRGEQYF | NA | 16 | TRBD1 | TRBJ2-7 | TRBV7-9
TGCAGCGTTGCTGGGAACTCTGAAGCTTTCTTT | CSVAGNSEAFF | NA | 11 | NA | TRBJ1-1 | TRBV29-1
TGTGCCATCAGTGGATCTAGCGGAGGGAAGAGCTCCTACAATGAGCAGTTCTTC | CAISGSSGGKSSYNEQFF | few | 18 | TRBD2 | TRBJ2-1 | TRBV10-3
TGTGCCAGCAGTTACAGGGGGACACGCGGAAACACCATATATTTT | CASSYRGTRGNTIYF | NA | 15 | NA | TRBJ1-3 | TRBV6-5
TGCAGCGTTGAAGAGGCGACTAACTATGGCTACACCTTC | CSVEEATNYGYTF | few | 13 | NA | TRBJ1-2 | TRBV29-1
TGTGCCACCAGATCCCCAAGTGTGTATGGCTACACCTTC | CATRSPSVYGYTF | NA | 13 | NA | TRBJ1-2 | TRBV15
TGCGCCAGCAGCCAACCGGGACTAGGCTCCTACGAGCAGTACTTC | CASSQPGLGSYEQYF | NA | 15 | TRBD2 | TRBJ2-7 | TRBV4-1
TGTGCCAGCAGCCAAGGGACAGGTGAAAAACTGTTTTTT | CASSQGTGEKLFF | few | 13 | TRBD1 | TRBJ1-4 | TRBV3-1
TGTGCCATCAGTGGCGGGGAAGAGACCCAGTACTTC | CAISGGEETQYF | NA | 12 | NA | TRBJ2-5 | TRBV10-3
TGTGCCAGCCCCCCCAGATCCAGCTCCTACAATGAGCAGTTCTTC | CASPPRSSSYNEQFF | few | 15 | NA | TRBJ2-1 | TRBV28
TGTGCCACCAGTGACCCGAAGGGGACTAGCGGAGGGAATATCCAAGAGACCCAGTACTTC | CATSDPKGTSGGNIQETQYF | once | 20 | TRBD2 | TRBJ2-5 | TRBV24-1
TGTGCCAGCAGTAGGACTAGCGGTACCTACGAGCAGTACTTC | CASSRTSGTYEQYF | NA | 14 | TRBD2 | TRBJ2-7 | TRBV27
TGTGCCAGCAGCCAAGCGGCCTACTCTGGAAACACCATATATTTT | CASSQAAYSGNTIYF | few | 15 | NA | TRBJ1-3 | TRBV3-1
TGCGCCAGCAGCTTAAGTGGTCGGAGCAATCAGCCCCAGCATTTT | CASSLSGRSNQPQHF | few | 15 | NA | TRBJ1-5 | TRBV5-1
TGTGCCAGCAGCCAAGCGGCCAGATATGGCTACACCTTC | CASSQAARYGYTF | NA | 13 | NA | TRBJ1-2 | TRBV3-1
TGCAGTGCTAGAGGGGGCCAAGAGACCCAGTACTTC | CSARGGQETQYF | few | 12 | NA | TRBJ2-5 | TRBV20-1
TGTGCCAGCAGAGTCGGGCCCTTGAACACTGAAGCTTTCTTT | CASRVGPLNTEAFF | few | 14 | NA | TRBJ1-1 | TRBV28
TGTGCCAGCATCCCCACAAGCGGAGGTTACAATGAGCAGTTCTTC | CASIPTSGGYNEQFF | NA | 15 | NA | TRBJ2-1 | TRBV6-5
TGTGCCAGCAGCTTAACGACATCAGGGGAGACCCAGTACTTC | CASSLTTSGETQYF | NA | 14 | NA | TRBJ2-5 | TRBV5-5
TGCGCCAGCAGCGCTACGGGACAATTACAAGAGACCCAGTACTTC | CASSATGQLQETQYF | NA | 15 | NA | TRBJ2-5 | TRBV5-1
TGTGCCAGCAGACCTCCCAGCTACTATGGCTACACCTTC | CASRPPSYYGYTF | NA | 13 | NA | TRBJ1-2 | TRBV28
TGCAGTGCCATTCGCAGGCGCGGAGGGGCTATTGACTACAATGAGCAGTTCTTC | CSAIRRRGGAIDYNEQFF | many | 18 | NA | TRBJ2-1 | TRBV20-1
TGTGCCAGCAGCGCACTCAGGGTAGCCTTATACAATGAGCAGTTCTTC | CASSALRVALYNEQFF | few | 16 | NA | TRBJ2-1 | TRBV9
TGTGCCAGCAGGCGACTAGCGGGGAACACCGGGGAGCTGTTTTTT | CASRRLAGNTGELFF | NA | 15 | TRBD2 | TRBJ2-2 | TRBV6-2/TRBV6-3
TGCGCCAGCAGCTCTGGCGGGACAGGGGCCGAGGAGCTGTTTTTT | CASSSGGTGAEELFF | medium-sized | 15 | TRBD1 | TRBJ2-2 | TRBV5-1
TGTGCCAGCAGCCAAGACCGGGGGACTAGCAGTATAGATACGCAGTATTTT | CASSQDRGTSSIDTQYF | many | 17 | TRBD2 | TRBJ2-3 | TRBV14
TGTGCCAGTAGTGGGGGGTCGGCTTCTAATATCGCTGAAGCTTTCTTT | CASSGGSASNIAEAFF | few | 16 | NA | TRBJ1-1 | TRBV19
TGTGCCAGCAGCGCTCCTAGGCCGTTCTCCTACGAGCAGTACTTC | CASSAPRPFSYEQYF | few | 15 | NA | TRBJ2-7 | TRBV14
TGTGCCAGCACCGTGGGTTTTGCGGGGCCCAATCAGCCCCAGCATTTT | CASTVGFAGPNQPQHF | NA | 16 | NA | TRBJ1-5 | TRBV7-2